A selection of T cell receptor beta chains follows, all from one sample in a study of control samples from healthy donors and cancer patients. The assay was immunoSEQ multiplex PCR, and TCRdb's table has in-frame clones only and misses some. The table includes around 250,000 clones, over 75% detected once. Sequencing was carried out using PBMCs. Receptors were obtained from a woman in her sixties or seventies with lung cancer. CDR3s include the opening cysteine and the closing phenylalanine or tryptophan. D genes are given only for firm matches. Only part of the rows carry a size: once, few, many, or a class if the clone is expanded.

j_gene | v_gene | d_gene | abundance | CDR3nt | CDR3aa
TRBJ2-7 | TRBV18 | TRBD2 | - | TGTGCCAGCTCACCATCACTAGCGGAGTCCTACGAGCAGTACTTC | CASSPSLAESYEQYF
TRBJ1-6 | TRBV5-4 | - | many | TGTGCCAGCAGCCCAGAGTATAATTCACCCCTCCACTTT | CASSPEYNSPLHF
TRBJ2-7 | TRBV5-6 | TRBD2 | - | TGTGCCAGCAGCGACGGGACTAGCTTTTACGAGCAGTACTTC | CASSDGTSFYEQYF
TRBJ2-1 | TRBV5-1 | - | - | TGCGCCAGCAGGGTCGGGTCTGGGGATGAGCAGTTCTTC | CASRVGSGDEQFF
TRBJ1-6 | TRBV3-1/TRBV3-2 | TRBD1 | - | TGTGCCAGCAGCCTATCAGGGGGCGATTCACCCCTCCACTTT | CASSLSGGDSPLHF
TRBJ1-6 | TRBV4-1 | TRBD1 | - | TGCGCCAGCAGCCAAGTACAGGGGTACAATTCACCCCTCCACTTT | CASSQVQGYNSPLHF
TRBJ2-1 | TRBV7-8 | - | - | TGTGCCAGCAGCTTAGAGCTAAATAGGGGATCTTGGCAGTTCTTC | CASSLELNRGSWQFF
TRBJ1-5 | TRBV4-2 | - | once | TGTGCCAGCAGCCAAGATAATCAAGGTAGCCAGCATTTT | CASSQDNQGSQHF
TRBJ1-6 | TRBV12-3/TRBV12-4 | TRBD1 | - | TGTGCCAGCAGTTCAGCAGGGGGTTCACCCCTCCACTTT | CASSSAGGSPLHF
TRBJ1-4 | TRBV5-1 | TRBD1 | - | TGCGCCAGCAGCTTGCAGGGGACAGGGAATGAAAAACTGTTTTTT | CASSLQGTGNEKLFF
TRBJ1-3 | TRBV5-1 | - | - | TGCGCCAGCAGCTTGGGGGACGGAGGAAACACCATATATTTT | CASSLGDGGNTIYF
TRBJ2-3 | TRBV24-1 | - | few | TGTGCCACCAGTGACCCCAAGGGCAGGGACACAGATACGCAGTATTTT | CATSDPKGRDTDTQYF
TRBJ2-7 | TRBV10-2 | - | - | TGCGCCAGCAGCCGGGACTCGACCTACGAGCAGTACTTC | CASSRDSTYEQYF
TRBJ2-5 | TRBV5-1 | - | - | TGCGCCAGCGGCCCTGGGACTCACAATGGAGAGACCCAGTACTTC | CASGPGTHNGETQYF
TRBJ2-7 | TRBV11-2 | - | - | TGTGCCAGCAGCTTAGAGGGGGGATGGGACAACGAGCAGTACTTC | CASSLEGGWDNEQYF
TRBJ2-7 | TRBV28 | - | - | TGTGCCAGCGGAGCTCTACAGGGTTTCATCAGCGAGCAGTACTTC | CASGALQGFISEQYF
TRBJ1-1 | TRBV5-5 | - | - | TGTGCCAGCAGCCCAGGGATTGCCACTGAAGCTTTCTTT | CASSPGIATEAFF
TRBJ2-6 | TRBV19 | - | - | TGTGCCAGTAGTATAGTCCGGAGGGGGCTCTCTGGGGCCAACGTCCTGACTTTC | CASSIVRRGLSGANVLTF
TRBJ1-4 | TRBV5-1 | - | - | TGCGCCAGCAGCTTGGGTGGGGTTTCACGTGAAAAACTGTTTTTT | CASSLGGVSREKLFF
TRBJ2-1 | TRBV24-1 | TRBD2 | once | TGTGCCACCAGTGATTTGCTTCCGGGGGGAGGGAGTGAGCAGTTCTTC | CATSDLLPGGGSEQFF
TRBJ1-1 | TRBV5-1 | - | - | TGCGCCAGCAGCCCCGTGGCTCCCGAGAACACTGAAGCTTTCTTT | CASSPVAPENTEAFF
TRBJ1-1 | TRBV7-3 | TRBD1 | - | TGTGCCAGCAGCTCTACGACAGGGATGATCACTGAAGCTTTCTTT | CASSSTTGMITEAFF
TRBJ2-2 | TRBV18 | TRBD2 | - | TGTGCCAGCTCACCCAGCGGGAGAACCGGGGAGCTGTTTTTT | CASSPSGRTGELFF
TRBJ1-1 | TRBV3-1/TRBV3-2 | TRBD1 | - | TGTGCCAGCAGCCTAGAACAGGGGGCTGATTTGAACACTGAAGCTTTCTTT | CASSLEQGADLNTEAFF
TRBJ2-7 | TRBV5-6 | TRBD1 | few | TGTGCCAGCAGCTTGGTGGGAGTAGGGGGCAACTCCTACGAGCAGTACTTC | CASSLVGVGGNSYEQYF
TRBJ2-7 | TRBV30 | TRBD1 | - | TGTGCCTGGAGTTTTGGGACAGGGGCCCGGGAGCAGTACTTC | CAWSFGTGAREQYF
TRBJ1-1 | TRBV19 | - | - | TGTGCCAGTAGTATAGATCACGCTTGGGGAACTGAAGCTTTCTTT | CASSIDHAWGTEAFF
TRBJ2-7 | TRBV7-9 | - | - | TGTGCCAGCGTAACAGGGATAGGCTACGAGCAGTACTTC | CASVTGIGYEQYF
TRBJ1-2 | TRBV7-8 | - | - | TGTGCCAGCAGCTTACTAACAGGGAACTATGGCTACACCTTC | CASSLLTGNYGYTF
TRBJ2-3 | TRBV12-3/TRBV12-4 | - | - | TGTGCCAGCAGTTTGGAGATTACAGATACGCAGTATTTT | CASSLEITDTQYF
TRBJ1-2 | TRBV10-2 | - | - | TGCGCCAGCAGTGAGTCGGGGGGAAAGAACTATGGCTACACCTTC | CASSESGGKNYGYTF
TRBJ1-1 | TRBV2 | - | few | TGTGCCAGCAGTCTGACAGAGAACACTGAAGCTTTCTTT | CASSLTENTEAFF
TRBJ1-1 | TRBV19 | TRBD1 | - | TGTGCCAGTAACCCGACAGGGGAATCGGTAGCTTTCTTT | CASNPTGESVAFF
TRBJ1-5 | TRBV19 | - | once | TGTGCCAGCGTGGGGGGGGGTCACAGCAATCAGCCCCAGCATTTT | CASVGGGHSNQPQHF
TRBJ1-2 | TRBV5-1 | TRBD1 | once | TGCGCCAGCAGCTTGGAAGGGACAGGGGACGGCTACACCTTC | CASSLEGTGDGYTF
TRBJ1-6 | TRBV18 | TRBD1 | few | TGTGCCAGCTCACCCGGGACAGGGGGCTATAATTCACCCCTCCACTTT | CASSPGTGGYNSPLHF
TRBJ2-4 | TRBV3-1/TRBV3-2 | - | - | TGTGCCAGCAGCCAAGGACACAAAAACATTCAGTACTTC | CASSQGHKNIQYF
TRBJ2-2 | TRBV19 | TRBD1 | - | TGTGCCAGTAGTCGACAGGGCCGCGGGGAGCTGTTTTTT | CASSRQGRGELFF
TRBJ2-2 | TRBV5-1 | - | - | TGCGCCAGCGGTGGGGGGTCCACCGGGGAGCTGTTTTTT | CASGGGSTGELFF
TRBJ2-6 | TRBV7-7 | TRBD2 | - | TGTGCTAGCAGTCGGGGGGAGGCCTCTGGGGCCAACGTCCTGACTTTC | CASSRGEASGANVLTF
TRBJ2-7 | TRBV28 | - | once | TGTGCCAGCAGTCTCATAGGAGCAAAGCAGTACTTC | CASSLIGAKQYF